The 18 T cell receptor beta chains listed next were all sequenced from one sample in a study of blood T cells in healthy people across ages. Using a J-beta primer mix together with a sample-barcoded 5' primer, a second PCR was run for roughly 7 to 12 cycles. MiXCR was run by TCRdb on the 5' RACE reads, yielding one entry per CDR3 protein. Altogether approximately 800,000 distinct CDR3 sequences are present, about 62% being singletons, with the ten largest covering around 20%. The sequencing input was blood. The receptors stem from a man aged 30 to 45 in good health.

A few counts support this clonotype. J is TRBJ2-5 and V is TRBV25-1, with TRBD2 matching 13 bases. The CDR3 loop spans 15 amino acids. V lost 6 bases and J lost 5; bases outside the gene matches: 6. Looked up from germline, CDR1 is MGHDK and CDR2 is SYGVNS. The CDR3 protein is CASRGTSGTGETQYF. Written as DNA, the CDR3 is TGTGCCAGCAGGGGGACTAGCGGGACCGGGGAGACCCAGTACTTC.

The chain links TRBV7-9 to TRBJ1-1, with unresolved D. This CDR3 is built from 12 residues. Germline V gene sequence: CDR1 SEHNR, CDR2 FQNEAQ (reference sequence). The germline V and J ends were trimmed by 1 base and 6 bases, with 6 bases remaining between them. The CDR3 loop reads CASSLEVSEAFF. The CDR3 nucleotides are TGTGCCAGCAGCTTAGAAGTCTCTGAAGCTTTCTTT.

The table lists this clonotype with a count of one. The V call is TRBV20-1, the J call TRBJ2-7, with 13 bases identical to TRBD2. This CDR3 contains 13 residues. Germline CDR1 and CDR2: DFQATT and SNEGSKA (reference sequence). The V segment lost 7 bases and the J segment 9 bases; nucleotides outside the gene matches: 9. This CDR3 reads CSGGTSGNLRQYF. The CDR3 DNA follows: TGCAGTGGTGGGACTAGCGGGAACTTGCGGCAGTACTTC.

The genes are TRBV7-9 and TRBJ1-1; no clear D. CDR3 size: 14 residues. V lost 5 bases and J lost 3, with 13 bases in between. Germline CDR1 reads SEHNR; CDR2 reads FQNEAQ (reference sequence). CDR3 residues: CASSRLGSYTEAFF. The CDR3, as DNA: TGTGCCAGCAGCAGGCTCGGCTCATACACTGAAGCTTTCTTT.

This chain links TRBV28 with TRBJ1-5; D is unresolved. CDR1 is MDHEN, CDR2 SYDVKM, per germline. This CDR3 is built from 14 residues. Trimming took 6 bases from V and 0 from J, leaving 9 bases between them. The CDR3 nucleotides are TGTGCCAGCAGCCCGGATAATAGCAATCAGCCCCAGCATTTT. It translates to CASSPDNSNQPQHF.

This chain joins TRBV6-5 and TRBJ2-5; a weak D match, TRBD1 (5 bases). TRBJ2-7 explains the end of the DNA better; the J call may be wrong. Looked up from germline, CDR1 is MNHEY and CDR2 is SVGAGI. The CDR3 has 13 amino acids. The DNA of the CDR3 is TGTGCCAGCAGTTACTTCGACAGCTACGAGCAGTACTTC. Its protein product is CASSYFDSYEQYF.

The rearrangement uses TRBV12-3 or TRBV12-4 and TRBJ2-1; weak D call: TRBD2 (6 bases). With 6 bases removed from V and 7 bases from J, the gap between germline ends came to 16 bases. This CDR3 contains 14 residues. CDR3 bases: TGTGCCAGCAGCTTGGGACTCTACCATAATGAGCAGTTCTTC. It codes for CASSLGLYHNEQFF.

This chain connects TRBV4-2 to TRBJ2-3; TRBD2 matches at 9 bases. Per germline, CDR1 LGHNA and CDR2 YNFKEQ. The CDR3 extends over 18 amino acids. The V gene end was trimmed by 5 bases and the J gene end by 4 bases; junction bases not matched to a gene: 16. The CDR3 DNA is TGTGCCAGCAGCTCTGGGGTAGCGGGGGTGGGAAAGGCAGATACGCAGTATTTT. Its protein is CASSSGVAGVGKADTQYF.

This rearrangement joins TRBV6-6 to TRBJ1-5, with 10 bases that match TRBD1. V was clipped by 2 bases and J by 6 bases; unmatched bases: 1. The CDR3 totals 14 residues. Per germline, CDR1 MNHNY and CDR2 SVGAGI (reference sequence). CDR3 DNA: TGTGCCAGCAGTTACGGGACAGGGGTTCAGCCCCAGCATTTT. This codes for CASSYGTGVQPQHF.

As regards this clonotype: Given a much more abundant clone one base away, this may be a read error. The chain recombines TRBV3-1 with TRBJ2-5; D unresolved. The CDR3 runs to 12 residues. CDR1 and CDR2 from the germline V gene are LGHDT and YNNKEL (reference sequence). V lost 1 base to trimming and J lost 4 bases, with 4 bases between them. CDR3 loop: CASSQVPETQYF. The CDR3 nucleotides read TGTGCCAGCAGCCAAGTCCCAGAGACCCAGTACTTC.

V usage is TRBV7-2 and J usage is TRBJ2-1, with D possibly called TRBD1 or TRBD2 (5 bases each). Germline loops: CDR1 SGHTA, CDR2 FQGNSA. V was shortened by 7 bases and J by 7 bases, with 14 bases between the two germline ends. CDR3 length: 13 residues. CDR3 DNA: TGTGCCAGCACCTTCCCCTGGGGGAATGAGCAGTTCTTC. It codes for CASTFPWGNEQFF.

Turning to this clonotype: With a much larger clone just one base away, this may be a read error. The rearrangement joins TRBV24-1 to TRBJ1-2; D gene uncertain. This CDR3 region has 12 residues. CDR1 and CDR2 (germline): KGHDR, SFDVKD. CDR3 protein: CATSDPLYGHTF. In DNA form, the CDR3 reads TGTGCCACCAGTGATCCTCTTTATGGCCACACCTTC.

In this sample, this clonotype turned up many times. In DNA form, the CDR3 reads TGCAGCGTTGATGAGACCCAGTACTTC. Its protein product is CSVDETQYF. J is TRBJ2-5 and V is TRBV29-1; D is ambiguous. Germline V gene lookup returns CDR1 SQVTM and CDR2 ANQGSEA. Trimming cost V 3 bases and J 5 bases, with 1 base left between them. The CDR3 length is 9 residues. Full variable domain (remainder filled in from reference TRBV29-1 and TRBJ2-5): SAVISQKPSRDICQRGTSLTIQCQVDSQVTMMFWYRQQPGQSLTLIATANQGSEATYESGFVIDKFPISRPNLTFSTLTVSNMSPEDSSIYLCSVDETQYFGPGTRLLVL.

The chain joins TRBV18 to TRBJ2-7, with no clear D. Germline V CDR1 and CDR2: KGHSH, LQKENI. V was trimmed by 2 bases and J by 2 bases, leaving 7 bases between them. The CDR3 covers 13 residues. CDR3 sequence: CASSPAVAYEQYF. CDR3 DNA sequence: TGTGCCAGCTCACCAGCAGTTGCCTACGAGCAGTACTTC.

This rearrangement joins TRBV14 to TRBJ1-1; D is perhaps TRBD1 (6 bases). Germline CDR1 reads SGHDN; CDR2 reads FVKESK. Trimming removed 4 bases at V and 11 bases at J, with 14 bases between. The CDR3 runs to 12 residues. The CDR3 DNA follows: TGTGCCAGCAGCCTCCTCAGGGGATGGGCTTTCTTT. Amino acid sequence: CASSLLRGWAFF.

The CDR3 DNA is TGTGCCAGCAAAGAGAACGTCGAGCAGTTCTTC. Translation gives CASKENVEQFF. The J gene is TRBJ2-1, the V gene TRBV11-1; D not resolved. Trimming removed 7 bases from V and 10 bases from J, with 11 bases in between. The germline V gene encodes CDR1 SGHAT and CDR2 FQDESV (reference sequence). The CDR3 is 11 residues long.

The chain couples TRBV6-1 to TRBJ1-1; D is undetermined. The CDR3 covers 14 residues. The germline V and J ends were trimmed by 4 bases and 3 bases, with 12 bases remaining between them. Germline CDR1 is MNHNS and CDR2 is SASEGT. The CDR3 here is CASSGRPFYTEAFF. The CDR3 DNA reads TGTGCCAGCAGTGGAAGACCCTTTTACACTGAAGCTTTCTTT.

In this sample, this clonotype turned up a few times. The chain uses TRBV7-9 and TRBJ1-2, with unresolved D. Trimming took 5 bases from V and 4 from J, leaving 17 bases between them. Germline V gives CDR1 SEHNR, CDR2 FQNEAQ (reference sequence). The CDR3 has 15 amino acids. The CDR3 sequence is CASSALRKGLYGYTF. Here the CDR3 DNA reads TGTGCCAGCAGCGCCCTCCGTAAGGGCCTCTATGGCTACACCTTC. Complete variable domain (other parts from reference TRBV7-9 and TRBJ1-2): DTGVSQNPRHKITKRGQNVTFRCDPISEHNRLYWYRQTLGQGPEFLTYFQNEAQLEKSRLLSDRFSAERPKGSFSTLEIQRTEQGDSAMYLCASSALRKGLYGYTFGSGTRLTVV.